The following is a TCR beta chain sequence with its context. The source of the sample is a study of T-cell reconstitution after alpha-beta-depleted transplantation in children. Unique molecular identifiers were used in preparing the TCRbeta library. TCRdb itself ran the PCR reads through MiXCR, one entry per CDR3 protein. In the table there are around 360,000 distinct CDR3 sequences, approximately 10% of which are singletons. The V and J ends lost 0 bases and 0 bases respectively, with 11 bases between them. The CDR3 runs to 16 residues. Germline V gene data show CDR1 as LGHNA and CDR2 as YSLEER. This receptor was taken from a human donor who donated a stem cell graft to a child with acute lymphoblastic leukemia. The chain joins TRBV4-3 to TRBJ1-1; no definite D call. This specimen consisted of PBMCs from the stem cell graft donor, obtained from the stem cell graft. CDR3 amino acids: CASSQERGIMNTEAFF. CDR3 DNA: TGCGCCAGCAGCCAAGAAAGAGGCATCATGAACACTGAAGCTTTCTTT.